The 19 T cell receptor beta chains in this list originate from one sample, sequenced in a study of blood T cell repertoires in COVID-19. The assay was immunoSEQ multiplex PCR, and TCRdb's table has in-frame clones only and misses some. Of 300,000 or so clones in the sample, 89% were seen once. The sequencing sample was made of peripheral blood. The receptors come from a man younger than 35 who had recovered from COVID-19.

The chain links TRBV19 to TRBJ1-1, with D perhaps matching TRBD1 (5 bases). V was shortened by 2 bases and J by 3 bases, with 7 bases between the two germline ends. CDR3 length: 13 amino acids. Germline V gene data show CDR1 as LNHDA and CDR2 as SQIVND (reference sequence). CDR3 DNA sequence: TGTGCCAGTAGTATACTAGGGGACACTGAAGCTTTCTTT. It encodes CASSILGDTEAFF. Full variable domain (remainder filled in from reference TRBV19 and TRBJ1-1): DGGITQSPKYLFRKEGQNVTLSCEQNLNHDAMYWYRQDPGQGLRLIYYSQIVNDFQKGDIAEGYSVSREKKESFPLTVTSAQKNPTAFYLCASSILGDTEAFFGQGTRLTVV.

The V call is TRBV24-1, the J call TRBJ2-5, with a tentative D call TRBD1 (6 bases). This CDR3 is 15 amino acids long. Germline V lookup: CDR1 KGHDR, CDR2 SFDVKD. The germline V and J ends were trimmed by 3 bases and 5 bases, with 15 bases remaining between them. DNA for the CDR3: TGTGCCACCAGTGATCCAGGCAGGGGTGGGGAGACCCAGTACTTC. Encoded protein: CATSDPGRGGETQYF.

Notes on this clone: The same CDR3 arises from other DNA sequences in this sample as well. The DNA for the CDR3 is TGTGCCAGCTCACCTCCAGGGAACAATGAGCAGTTCTTC. Translating it yields CASSPPGNNEQFF. This chain joins TRBV18 and TRBJ2-1; maybe TRBD1 (5 bases). Germline-derived CDR1 and CDR2 are KGHSH and LQKENI. The CDR3 covers 13 residues. The V gene lost 3 bases and the J gene lost 5 bases, with 8 bases spanning the gap. Together with reference TRBV18 and TRBJ2-1, the CDR3 gives the full variable domain: NAGVMQNPRHLVRRRGQEARLRCSPMKGHSHVYWYRQLPEEGLKFMVYLQKENIIDESGMPKERFSAEFPKEGPSILRIQQVVRGDSAAYFCASSPPGNNEQFFGPGTRLTVL.

This sequence joins TRBV6-5 and TRBJ1-6, with D maybe TRBD1 (5 bases). CDR1 and CDR2 (germline): MNHEY, SVGAGI. CDR3 size: 13 residues. The V end was cut by 5 bases, the J end by 10 bases, with 12 bases between. This CDR3 reads CASSTTDNSPLHF. The CDR3 DNA follows: TGTGCCAGCAGTACCACGGACAACTCACCCCTCCACTTT.

The chain has TRBV29-1 and TRBJ2-1; a possible D gene is TRBD1 (6 bases). V dropped 2 bases and J dropped 2 bases, with 13 bases sitting between them. The CDR3 length is 15 residues. Germline V CDR1 and CDR2: SQVTM, ANQGSEA. The CDR3 is CSVERRQDPYNEQFF. The CDR3 nucleotides read TGCAGCGTTGAAAGGAGACAGGACCCCTACAATGAGCAGTTCTTC.

The V and J genes are TRBV20-1 and TRBJ1-4; no clear D. The CDR3 runs to 14 residues. From germline, CDR1 is DFQATT and CDR2 SNEGSKA (reference sequence). The V gene lost 3 bases and the J gene lost 1 base, with 9 bases spanning the gap. As DNA, the CDR3 is TGCAGTGCTAGTTGGTCAGGAACTAATGAAAAACTGTTTTTT. Translated, it gives CSASWSGTNEKLFF.

The chain links TRBV5-4 to TRBJ1-1, with 7 positions matching TRBD1. Germline CDR1 is SGHNT and CDR2 is YYREEE (reference sequence). Losses at the gene ends were 4 bases for V and 11 bases for J; bases not matched to a gene: 11. The CDR3 has 13 residues. The CDR3 loop is CASSPDRDSMAFF. In nucleotides, the CDR3 is TGTGCCAGCAGCCCTGACCGGGACAGTATGGCTTTCTTT.

The CDR3 DNA is TGTGCCAGCAGCGTTGGACTAGCACCCTACGAGCAGTACTTC. This encodes CASSVGLAPYEQYF. The chain has TRBV9 and TRBJ2-7; 8 bases map to TRBD2. The trim removed 2 bases at V and 2 bases at J, leaving 3 bases unmatched. Per the germline V gene, CDR1 is SGDLS and CDR2 is YYNGEE. The CDR3 sequence is 14 residues long.

This clone was recorded only once. The chain recombines TRBV28 with TRBJ2-1, with D unresolved. The CDR3 is 15 residues long. CDR1 and CDR2 (germline): MDHEN, SYDVKM. V was clipped by 3 bases and J by 3 bases, with 12 bases between them. In nucleotides, the CDR3 is TGTGCCAGCAGTTTTGTATCCTCCGGCTACAATGAGCAGTTCTTC. It is translated as CASSFVSSGYNEQFF.

The chain employs TRBV10-2 and TRBJ2-7; the D gene is possibly TRBD2 (6 bases). The germline CDR1 and CDR2 sequences are WSHSY and SAAADI. The CDR3 length is 15 residues. Between the trimmed V and J ends, which lost 2 bases and 3 bases, there was a span of 14 bases. The CDR3 bases are TGCGCCAGCAGTGAGGACCCCGGAGGGTACTACGAGCAGTACTTC. It specifies CASSEDPGGYYEQYF.

This clone was detected only once. The genes are TRBV12-2 and TRBJ2-5; whether TRBD2, the table's D call, matches the DNA was not checked. TRBV12-2 is a documented pseudogene. The CDR3 length is 16 residues. The CDR3: CASRPRLAGVRETQYF. DNA for the CDR3: TGTGCAAGTCGCCCACGACTAGCGGGAGTTCGGGAGACCCAGTACTTC.

This clone was counted a single time. V and J are TRBV19 and TRBJ1-1, with D unclear. Germline assignment: CDR1 LNHDA and CDR2 SQIVND (reference sequence). Trimming pared 2 bases from V and 10 bases from J, leaving 8 bases between. The CDR3 has 11 residues. CDR3 bases: TGTGCCAGTAGTATATCAGTTGGAGCTTTCTTT. It is translated as CASSISVGAFF.

The chain is built from TRBV6-1 and TRBJ2-2, with TRBD2 matching 7 bases. Germline trimming cut 2 bases from V and 1 base from J; bases unmatched to any gene: 13. Germline CDR1 is MNHNS and CDR2 is SASEGT. This CDR3 has 19 amino acids. CDR3 DNA: TGTGCCAGCAGTGAATTAGGCGGGAGCGAGCGTATGAACACCGGGGAGCTGTTTTTT. Translated, it gives CASSELGGSERMNTGELFF.

The gene calls are TRBV19 and TRBJ1-1; a weak D match, TRBD1 (5 bases). The CDR3 consists of 11 residues. Trimming took off 8 bases at V and 7 bases at J, with 11 bases between the two ends. The germline CDR1 and CDR2 sequences are LNHDA and SQIVND (reference sequence). CDR3 DNA: TGTGCCAGTGGGGCAGGTTTTGAAGCTTTCTTT. As protein: CASGAGFEAFF.

V usage is TRBV15 and J usage is TRBJ2-1, with 11 bases identical to TRBD2. J gave up 4 bases and V 0 bases, and 5 bases lay outside the gene matches. The germline CDR1 and CDR2 sequences are LNHNV and YYDKDF (reference sequence). The CDR3 sequence is 17 residues long. In DNA form, the CDR3 reads TGTGCCACCAGCAGAGATAGAGGGACTAGCGGATACAATGAGCAGTTCTTC. It is translated as CATSRDRGTSGYNEQFF.

The CDR3 is CASSYSTGYGTEAFF. CDR3 in DNA: TGTGCCAGCAGTTACTCGACAGGGTACGGCACTGAAGCTTTCTTT. The chain employs TRBV6-2 or TRBV6-3 and TRBJ1-1; TRBD1 matches 7 bases. Germline trimming cut 0 bases from V and 4 bases from J; bases unmatched to any gene: 5. The germline gives CDR1 MNHEY, CDR2 SVGEGT. This CDR3 region has 15 residues.

This chain connects TRBV6-6 to TRBJ1-5, with 8 bases identical to TRBD1. V was pared by 2 bases and J by 5 bases, with 2 bases of the junction left unmatched. This CDR3 comprises 14 residues. Germline V gene lookup returns CDR1 MNHNY and CDR2 SVGAGI (reference sequence). The CDR3 nucleotides are TGTGCCAGCAGTTACCAGGGACAGGATCAGCCCCAGCATTTT. Encoded protein: CASSYQGQDQPQHF.

The rearrangement joins TRBV18 to TRBJ2-2, with D maybe TRBD1 (5 bases). CDR3 length: 14 residues. Trimming removed 4 bases from V and 3 bases from J, with 9 bases in between. Germline CDR1 reads KGHSH; CDR2 reads LQKENI. The CDR3 region is CASSRQTDTGELFF. In DNA, the CDR3 is TGTGCCAGCTCACGCCAGACAGACACCGGGGAGCTGTTTTTT.

The V and J genes are TRBV19 and TRBJ1-1; unclear D gene. The CDR3 is made up of 12 amino acids. CDR1 and CDR2 from the germline V gene are LNHDA and SQIVND (reference sequence). Trimming shortened V by 3 bases and J by 7 bases, and 9 bases separated the two germline ends. The CDR3 loop is CASSIAGVEAFF. CDR3 sequence (DNA): TGTGCCAGTAGTATTGCGGGAGTTGAAGCTTTCTTT. The whole variable domain, remainder taken from reference TRBV19 and TRBJ1-1, is DGGITQSPKYLFRKEGQNVTLSCEQNLNHDAMYWYRQDPGQGLRLIYYSQIVNDFQKGDIAEGYSVSREKKESFPLTVTSAQKNPTAFYLCASSIAGVEAFFGQGTRLTVV.